These T cell receptor beta chains were read from a single sample in a study of blood T cell repertoires in COVID-19. The data were produced by immunoSEQ multiplex PCR, yet TCRdb's version contains in-frame clones alone and is incomplete. This table holds some 170,000 clones, 87% found once. The source material was PBMCs or T cells enriched from blood (not recorded which). These receptors all come from a human donor with acute COVID-19. The donor label of this sample is uncertain. Both conserved end residues are part of each CDR3. The D gene is left open where the match is weak. Size values are once, few and many counts, or a class for expanded clones, and some rows have none.

d_call j_call clone_size v_call cdr3_nt cdr3_aa
- TRBJ2-7 - TRBV4-1 TGCGCCAGCAGCCAAGATTCCGGGGGATACGAGCAGTACTTC CASSQDSGGYEQYF
- TRBJ2-3 once TRBV9 TGTGCCAGCAGCGTAGCGGTCGATACGCAGTATTTT CASSVAVDTQYF
- TRBJ2-6 - TRBV12-5 TGTGCTAGTGGTCAAACAGGAGGGGGCTTGATGGGGCCCTCTGGGGCCAACGTCCTGACTTTC CASGQTGGGLMGPSGANVLTF
TRBD1 TRBJ2-7 - TRBV4-2 TGTGCCAGCGGTTCTTCCGGGACAGAATTATACGAGCAGTACTTC CASGSSGTELYEQYF
- TRBJ2-2 - TRBV6-5 TGTGCCAGCAGCCCGTACGGCGGGGAGCTGTTTTTT CASSPYGGELFF
TRBD1 TRBJ1-2 few TRBV18 TGTGCCAGCTCACCCCGACAGGGAGGCGGCTACACCTTC CASSPRQGGGYTF
- TRBJ1-2 - TRBV7-2 TGTGCCGCTAAAGTAGGAGACTATGGCTACACCTTC CAAKVGDYGYTF
TRBD2 TRBJ2-7 - TRBV11-2 TGTGCCAGCATCTCCCTAGCGGGGGCATCCTACGAGCAGTACTTC CASISLAGASYEQYF
TRBD1 TRBJ1-6 - TRBV27 TGTGCCAGCAGTGCGGGGGGGACAGGGGGTTATTCACCCCTCCACTTT CASSAGGTGGYSPLHF
- TRBJ1-2 - TRBV2 TGTGCCAGCAGCGTTCTTGCAGCGTCTGCTGAGGGCTACACCTTC CASSVLAASAEGYTF
TRBD1 TRBJ1-4 - TRBV3-1/TRBV3-2 TGTGCCAGCAGCCAAGGGACAGGGGGGGGCGAAAAACTGTTTTTT CASSQGTGGGEKLFF
- TRBJ1-2 - TRBV15 TGTGCCACCAGCAGGGGCTCTAACTATGGCTACACCTTC CATSRGSNYGYTF
TRBD2 TRBJ2-2 - TRBV9 TGTGCCAGCAGCGTAGGGGGGGGCACCGGGGAGCTGTTTTTT CASSVGGGTGELFF
- TRBJ1-5 few TRBV19 TGTGCCAGTAGTGTCCAGGCAGGGGATCGCAATCAGCCCCAGCATTTT CASSVQAGDRNQPQHF
- TRBJ2-3 - TRBV5-6 TGTGCCAGCAACCCGGACAGGAGGGGGCCAACGCAGTATTTT CASNPDRRGPTQYF
- TRBJ1-1 - TRBV9 TGTGCCAGCAGCGTAGGGGAGGTCAACACTGAAGCTTTCTTT CASSVGEVNTEAFF
- TRBJ1-1 - TRBV5-4 TGTGCCAGCAGCTTGGACCCCACCGGGATGAACACTGAAGCTTTCTTT CASSLDPTGMNTEAFF
- TRBJ2-7 once TRBV21-1 TGTGCCAGCAGCAAAACTCAGCCGGGACAGGGGGCCTACGAGCAGTACTTC CASSKTQPGQGAYEQYF
TRBD1 TRBJ1-2 - TRBV9 TGTGCCAGCATCTTCATGGACAGGGACACTAACTATGGCTACACCTTC CASIFMDRDTNYGYTF
- TRBJ2-5 - TRBV2 TGTGCCAGTTCCTCGGGGGAGACCCAGTACTTC CASSSGETQYF
- TRBJ1-1 - TRBV20-1 TGCAGTGCTAGTCGACCCGGGACTGAAGCTTTCTTT CSASRPGTEAFF
- TRBJ2-1 - TRBV24-1 TGTGCCACCAGTGATTTGGTCGCAGGGAAGGGGAATGAGCAGTTCTTC CATSDLVAGKGNEQFF
- TRBJ1-5 - TRBV6-5 TGTGCCAGCCGGGGGGATTTAGGCAATCAGCCCCAGCATTTT CASRGDLGNQPQHF
- TRBJ1-1 - TRBV4-1 TGCGCCAGCAGCCAAGTGACCGAGGTTGAAGCTTTCTTT CASSQVTEVEAFF
TRBD1 TRBJ2-5 - TRBV7-8 TGTGCCAGCAGCTCCGTCGACAGGGGGAAAGAGACCCAGTACTTC CASSSVDRGKETQYF
- TRBJ1-1 - TRBV4-3 TGCGCCAGCAGCCAAGAAGGCAGGGCCACTGAAGCTTTCTTT CASSQEGRATEAFF
TRBD1 TRBJ2-7 - TRBV29-1 TGCAGCGCACTTAGACAGGGATCCTACGAGCAGTACTTC CSALRQGSYEQYF
TRBD2 TRBJ2-7 - TRBV10-2 TGCGCCAGCAGTGAGATGGGACTAGTAACCTACGAGCAGTACTTC CASSEMGLVTYEQYF
TRBD1 TRBJ1-1 - TRBV4-1 TGCGCCAGCAGCCAAGTTGGGACAGGGGGAGCTTTCTTT CASSQVGTGGAFF
- TRBJ2-3 - TRBV19 TGTGCCAGTAGTAATACTAGGGATACGCAGTATTTT CASSNTRDTQYF
TRBD2 TRBJ2-3 - TRBV5-1 TGCGCCAGCAGCTTAACTAGCGGGGGGAGCACAGATACGCAGTATTTT CASSLTSGGSTDTQYF
- TRBJ1-2 - TRBV4-1 TGCGCCAGCAGCCAAGTTACCTCACTAAATGGCTACACCTTC CASSQVTSLNGYTF
- TRBJ1-4 - TRBV5-6 TGTGCCAGCAGCCCCGTCGGGGGTCAAAATGAAAAACTGTTTTTT CASSPVGGQNEKLFF
TRBD1 TRBJ1-6 - TRBV5-5 TGTGCCAGTGGACAGGGGGCCTCACCCCTCCACTTT CASGQGASPLHF
TRBD2 TRBJ2-7 - TRBV7-2 TGTGCCAGCAGCTCGACTAGCGGGGAGATCTACGAGCAGTACTTC CASSSTSGEIYEQYF
TRBD1 TRBJ1-2 - TRBV19 TGTGCCTCCTACACCCCGGGACAGACTAACTATGGCTACACCTTC CASYTPGQTNYGYTF
- TRBJ1-4 - TRBV6-5 TGTGCCAGCAAGGAAGGGGGTACTAATGAAAAACTGTTTTTT CASKEGGTNEKLFF
TRBD2 TRBJ2-5 - TRBV5-1 TGCGCCAGCAGTGAGGGCGGGGGGGCGGAGACCCAGTACTTC CASSEGGGAETQYF
TRBD1 TRBJ1-4 - TRBV6-4 TGTGCCAGCAGGGCCCCAGGGGGCGGAAAACTGTTTTTT CASRAPGGGKLFF
TRBD1 TRBJ2-2 - TRBV3-1/TRBV3-2 TGTGCCAGCAGCCAAGATTCAGGGCAGGGGGCGATGGGAACCGGGGAGCTGTTTTTT CASSQDSGQGAMGTGELFF
TRBD2 TRBJ2-7 - TRBV6-1 TGTGCCAGCAGTGAAGCTGACGGCGGGGGAGAGCAGTACTTC CASSEADGGGEQYF
TRBD2 TRBJ2-1 - TRBV19 TGTGCCAGTAGTATCGTGGCGGGGGGGCCGTATGAGCAGTTCTTC CASSIVAGGPYEQFF
- TRBJ2-2 once TRBV21-1 TGTGCCAGCAGCAAAGAAGGGGGAAGAGTGCCGGAGACCGGGGAGCTGTTTTTT CASSKEGGRVPETGELFF
- TRBJ1-5 - TRBV5-1 TGCGCCAGCAGCTTAGGGAGGAAGGAGCGTGATCAGCCCCAGCATTTT CASSLGRKERDQPQHF
TRBD2 TRBJ2-2 - TRBV2 TGTGCCAGCAGTTTTAGCGGGGGGGCGAGCACCGGGGAGCTGTTTTTT CASSFSGGASTGELFF
- TRBJ1-1 - TRBV27 TGTGCCAGCAGTTTGTTAGGGGGAACTTTGAACACTGAAGCTTTCTTT CASSLLGGTLNTEAFF
- TRBJ1-1 - TRBV6-5 TGTGCCAGCTGCACAGTGAACACTGAAGCTTTCTTT CASCTVNTEAFF
- TRBJ1-2 - TRBV5-6 TGTGCCAGCAGCACCGGACGGAGGGACTATGGCTACACCTTC CASSTGRRDYGYTF
- TRBJ1-1 - TRBV14 TGTGCCAGCAGCCCCACAGGGAACCAGAACACTGAAGCTTTCTTT CASSPTGNQNTEAFF
TRBD1 TRBJ2-5 - TRBV6-5 TGTGCCAGCAGTTTCCGGACAGGGGTGGAGACCCAGTACTTC CASSFRTGVETQYF
TRBD1 TRBJ2-1 - TRBV28 TGTGCCAGCAGTTTAATACCCGGGACAGGGGGTAATGAGCAGTTCTTC CASSLIPGTGGNEQFF
- TRBJ2-3 - TRBV3-1/TRBV3-2 TGTGCCAGCAGCCAAGAGGGCGGCGGGAGCACAGATACGCAGTATTTT CASSQEGGGSTDTQYF
TRBD1 TRBJ1-2 - TRBV5-1 TGCGCCAGCAGCTCCCCCGGACAGGGCAGTGGCTACACCTTC CASSSPGQGSGYTF
- TRBJ2-3 few TRBV6-2/TRBV6-3 TGTGCCAGCAGTCAGGGAGATACGCAGTATTTT CASSQGDTQYF